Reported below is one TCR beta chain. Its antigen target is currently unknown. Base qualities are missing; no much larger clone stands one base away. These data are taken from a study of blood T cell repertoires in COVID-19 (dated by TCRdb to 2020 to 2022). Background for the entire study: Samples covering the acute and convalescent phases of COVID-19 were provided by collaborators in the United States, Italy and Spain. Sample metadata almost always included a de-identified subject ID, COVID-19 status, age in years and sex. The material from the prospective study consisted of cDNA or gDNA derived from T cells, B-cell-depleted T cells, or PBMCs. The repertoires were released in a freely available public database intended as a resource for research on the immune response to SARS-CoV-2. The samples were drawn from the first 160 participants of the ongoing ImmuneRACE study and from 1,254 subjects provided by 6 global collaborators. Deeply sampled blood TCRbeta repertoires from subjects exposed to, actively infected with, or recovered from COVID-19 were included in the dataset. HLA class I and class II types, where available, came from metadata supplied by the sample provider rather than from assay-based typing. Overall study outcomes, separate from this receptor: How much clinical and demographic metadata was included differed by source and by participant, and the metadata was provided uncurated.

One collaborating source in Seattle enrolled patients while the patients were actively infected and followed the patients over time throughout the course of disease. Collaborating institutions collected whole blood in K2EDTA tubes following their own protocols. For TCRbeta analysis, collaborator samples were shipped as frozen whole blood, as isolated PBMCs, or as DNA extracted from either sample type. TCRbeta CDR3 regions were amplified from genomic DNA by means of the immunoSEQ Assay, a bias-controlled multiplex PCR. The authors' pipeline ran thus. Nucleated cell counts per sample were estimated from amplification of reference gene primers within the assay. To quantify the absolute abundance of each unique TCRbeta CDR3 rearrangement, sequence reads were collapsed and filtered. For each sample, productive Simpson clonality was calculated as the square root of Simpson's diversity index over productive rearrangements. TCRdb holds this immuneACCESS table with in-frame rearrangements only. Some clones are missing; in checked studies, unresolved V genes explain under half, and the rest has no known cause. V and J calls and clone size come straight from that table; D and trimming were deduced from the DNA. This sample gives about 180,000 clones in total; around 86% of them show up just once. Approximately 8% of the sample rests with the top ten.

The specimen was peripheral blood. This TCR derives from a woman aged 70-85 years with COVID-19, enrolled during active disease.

The DNA sequence is as follows: TGTGCCAGTAGCATCAGGACAGATTATAGCAATCAGCCCCAGCATTTT. This is translated as CASSIRTDYSNQPQHF. The receptor chain draws on TRBV19 and TRBJ1-5; the D segment could be TRBD1, given 6 matching bases. V and J lose 6 bases and 0 bases, and a span of 15 bases separates them. From the germline V gene (reference sequence), CDR1 is LNHDA and CDR2 is SQIVND. The CDR3 holds 16 amino acids from the cysteine to the phenylalanine. Only the CDR3 portion is preserved as DNA: 48 bases, with reading frame beginning at the first base.